This T cell receptor beta chain was recovered during a study of beta chain features in type 1 diabetes. The isolated RNA, all of it, was reverse transcribed, so expressed TCRB transcripts were what got sequenced. TCRdb's copy holds only in-frame clones and misses some; the assay was immunoSEQ multiplex PCR. The top ten clones hold about 0.014% of a sample with approximately 300,000 clones, 9.5% to 12% of them seen once. Each of the CD4+ naive, central memory, regulatory and stem cell-like memory populations was sorted via CD45RO/CCR7/CD25/CD127/CD95/CD27. Input material: naive CD4+ T cells from blood. This receptor was identified in a woman aged 25-40 years in good health.

The CDR3: CASSSSGLSTDTQYF. The CDR3 DNA follows: TGCGCCAGCAGCTCCAGCGGGCTTAGCACAGATACGCAGTATTTT. The genes are TRBV5-1 and TRBJ2-3, with D possibly being TRBD2 (6 bases). Germline lookup yields CDR1 SGHRS and CDR2 YFSETQ. V was pared by 3 bases and J by 0 bases, with 11 bases between. CDR3 length equals 15 residues.